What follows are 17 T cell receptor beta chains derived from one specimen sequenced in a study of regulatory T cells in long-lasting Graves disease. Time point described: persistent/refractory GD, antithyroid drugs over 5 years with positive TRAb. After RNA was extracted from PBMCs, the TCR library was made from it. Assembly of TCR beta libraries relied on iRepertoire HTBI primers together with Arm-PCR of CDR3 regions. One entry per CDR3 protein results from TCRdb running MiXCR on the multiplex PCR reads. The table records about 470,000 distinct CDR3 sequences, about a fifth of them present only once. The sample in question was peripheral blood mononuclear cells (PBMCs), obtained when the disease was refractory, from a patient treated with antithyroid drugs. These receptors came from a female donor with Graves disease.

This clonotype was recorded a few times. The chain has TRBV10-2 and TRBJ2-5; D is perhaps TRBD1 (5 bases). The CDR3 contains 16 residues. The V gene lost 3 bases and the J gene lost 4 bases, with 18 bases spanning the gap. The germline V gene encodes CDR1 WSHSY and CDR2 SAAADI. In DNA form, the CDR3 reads TGCGCCAGCAGTGACCCCCTGCGGCAGGGCCCAGAGACCCAGTACTTC. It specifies CASSDPLRQGPETQYF.

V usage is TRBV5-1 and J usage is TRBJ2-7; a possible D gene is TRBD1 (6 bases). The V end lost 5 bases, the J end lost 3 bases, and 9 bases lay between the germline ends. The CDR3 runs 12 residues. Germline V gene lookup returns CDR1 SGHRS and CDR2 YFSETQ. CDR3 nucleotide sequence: TGCGCCAGCAGACGGGACATCTACGAGCAGTACTTC. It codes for CASRRDIYEQYF.

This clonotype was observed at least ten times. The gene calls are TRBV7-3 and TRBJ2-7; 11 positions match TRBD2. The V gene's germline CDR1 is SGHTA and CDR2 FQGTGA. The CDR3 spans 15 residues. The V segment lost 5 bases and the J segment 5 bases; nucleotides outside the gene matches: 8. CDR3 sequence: CASSPLAGGIHEQYF. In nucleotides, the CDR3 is TGTGCCAGCAGCCCGTTAGCGGGAGGGATCCACGAGCAGTACTTC.

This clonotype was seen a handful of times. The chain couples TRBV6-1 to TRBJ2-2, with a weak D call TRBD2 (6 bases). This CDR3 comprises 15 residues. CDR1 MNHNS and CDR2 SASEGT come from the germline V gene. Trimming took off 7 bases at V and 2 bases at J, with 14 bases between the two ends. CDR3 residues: CASNTGTPNTGELFF. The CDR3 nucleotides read TGTGCCAGCAATACCGGGACTCCAAACACCGGGGAGCTGTTTTTT.

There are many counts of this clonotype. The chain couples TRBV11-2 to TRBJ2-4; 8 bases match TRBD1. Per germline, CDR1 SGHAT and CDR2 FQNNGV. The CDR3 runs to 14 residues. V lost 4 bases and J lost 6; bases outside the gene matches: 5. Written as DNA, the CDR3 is TGTGCCAGCAGCTATGACAGGGGTGGAAACATTCAGTACTTC. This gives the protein CASSYDRGGNIQYF. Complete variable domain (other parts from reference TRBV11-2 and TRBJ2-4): EAGVAQSPRYKIIEKRQSVAFWCNPISGHATLYWYQQILGQGPKLLIQFQNNGVVDDSQLPKDRFSAERLKGVDSTLKIQPAKLEDSAVYLCASSYDRGGNIQYFGAGTRLSVL.

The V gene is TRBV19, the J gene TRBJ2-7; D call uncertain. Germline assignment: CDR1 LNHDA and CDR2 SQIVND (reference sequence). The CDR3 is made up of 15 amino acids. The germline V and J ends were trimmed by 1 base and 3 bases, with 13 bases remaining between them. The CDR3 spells CASSIVAESDYEQYF. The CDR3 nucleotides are TGTGCCAGTAGTATAGTTGCGGAGTCGGACTACGAGCAGTACTTC. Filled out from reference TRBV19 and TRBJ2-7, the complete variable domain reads DGGITQSPKYLFRKEGQNVTLSCEQNLNHDAMYWYRQDPGQGLRLIYYSQIVNDFQKGDIAEGYSVSREKKESFPLTVTSAQKNPTAFYLCASSIVAESDYEQYFGPGTRLTVT.

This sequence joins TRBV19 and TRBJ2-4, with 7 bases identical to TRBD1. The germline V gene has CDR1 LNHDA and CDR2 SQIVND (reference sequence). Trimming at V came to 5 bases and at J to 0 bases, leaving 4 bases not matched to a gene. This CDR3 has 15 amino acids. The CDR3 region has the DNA TGTGCCAGTAGTCTCCACAGGGGAGCCAAAAACATTCAGTACTTC. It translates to CASSLHRGAKNIQYF.

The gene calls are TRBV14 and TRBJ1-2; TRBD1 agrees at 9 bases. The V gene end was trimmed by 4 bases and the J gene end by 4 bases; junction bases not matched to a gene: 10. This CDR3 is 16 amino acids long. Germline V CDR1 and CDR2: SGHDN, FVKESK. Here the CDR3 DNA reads TGTGCCAGCAGCCTTGTCGGGACAGGGCTCGGCTATGGCTACACCTTC. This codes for CASSLVGTGLGYGYTF.

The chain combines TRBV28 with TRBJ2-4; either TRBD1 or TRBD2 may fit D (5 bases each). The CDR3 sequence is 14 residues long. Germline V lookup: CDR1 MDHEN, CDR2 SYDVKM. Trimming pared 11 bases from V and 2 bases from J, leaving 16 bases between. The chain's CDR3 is CACLGLAPKNIQYF. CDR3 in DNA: TGTGCCTGCTTGGGGCTAGCCCCCAAAAACATTCAGTACTTC.

DNA for the CDR3: TGTGCCAGCAGTAGACTAGCGGGGGAGTACGAGCAGTACTTC. Its translation is CASSRLAGEYEQYF. V gene TRBV27 combines with J gene TRBJ2-7, with 12 bases lining up with TRBD2. V trimming: 5 bases; J trimming: 4 bases; junction bases outside the gene matches: 3. This CDR3 comprises 14 residues. Per the germline V gene, CDR1 is MNHEY and CDR2 is SMNVEV (reference sequence).

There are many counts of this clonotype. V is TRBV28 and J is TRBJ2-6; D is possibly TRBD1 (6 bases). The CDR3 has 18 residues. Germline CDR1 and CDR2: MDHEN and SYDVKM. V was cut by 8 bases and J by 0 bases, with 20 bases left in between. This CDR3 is CASLRPGHPLSGANVLTF. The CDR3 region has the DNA TGTGCCAGCTTGCGCCCGGGACACCCGCTCTCTGGGGCCAACGTCCTGACTTTC.

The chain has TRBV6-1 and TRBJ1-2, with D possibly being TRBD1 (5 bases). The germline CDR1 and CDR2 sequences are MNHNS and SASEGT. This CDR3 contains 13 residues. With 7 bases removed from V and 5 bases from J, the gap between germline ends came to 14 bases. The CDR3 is CASTTGTSYGYTF. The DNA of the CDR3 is TGTGCCAGCACCACCGGGACTTCGTATGGCTACACCTTC.

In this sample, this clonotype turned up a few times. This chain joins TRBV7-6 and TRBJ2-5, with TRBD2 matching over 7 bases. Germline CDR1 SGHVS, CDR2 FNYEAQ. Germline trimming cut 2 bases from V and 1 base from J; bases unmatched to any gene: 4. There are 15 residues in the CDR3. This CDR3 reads CASSLPREGQETQYF. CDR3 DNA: TGTGCCAGCAGCTTACCGAGGGAGGGCCAAGAGACCCAGTACTTC.

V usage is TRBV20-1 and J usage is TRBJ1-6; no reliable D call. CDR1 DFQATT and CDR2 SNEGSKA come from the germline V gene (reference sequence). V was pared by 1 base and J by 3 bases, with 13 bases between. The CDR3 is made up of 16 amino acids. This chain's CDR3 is CSARVHRGVYNSPLHF. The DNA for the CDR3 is TGCAGTGCTAGAGTTCATCGCGGGGTCTATAATTCACCCCTCCACTTT.

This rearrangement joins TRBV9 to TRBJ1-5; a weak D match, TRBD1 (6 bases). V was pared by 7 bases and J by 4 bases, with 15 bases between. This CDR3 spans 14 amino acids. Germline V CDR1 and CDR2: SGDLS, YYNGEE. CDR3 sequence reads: CASSQGSGNQPQHF. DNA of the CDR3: TGTGCCAGCTCACAGGGATCAGGGAATCAGCCCCAGCATTTT.

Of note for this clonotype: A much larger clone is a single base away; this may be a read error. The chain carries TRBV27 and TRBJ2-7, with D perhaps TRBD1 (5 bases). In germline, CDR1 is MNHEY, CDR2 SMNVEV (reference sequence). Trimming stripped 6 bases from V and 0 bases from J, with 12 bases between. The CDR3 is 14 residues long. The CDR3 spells CASSRKGSSYEQYF. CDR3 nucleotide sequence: TGTGCCAGCAGCCGAAAGGGGTCCTCCTACGAGCAGTACTTC.

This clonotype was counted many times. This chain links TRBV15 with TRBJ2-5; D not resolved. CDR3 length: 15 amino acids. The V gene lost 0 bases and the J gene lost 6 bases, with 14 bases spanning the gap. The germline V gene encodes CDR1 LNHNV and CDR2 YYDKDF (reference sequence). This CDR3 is CATSRDNQHPKTQYF. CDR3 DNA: TGTGCCACCAGCAGAGACAATCAACACCCCAAGACCCAGTACTTC.